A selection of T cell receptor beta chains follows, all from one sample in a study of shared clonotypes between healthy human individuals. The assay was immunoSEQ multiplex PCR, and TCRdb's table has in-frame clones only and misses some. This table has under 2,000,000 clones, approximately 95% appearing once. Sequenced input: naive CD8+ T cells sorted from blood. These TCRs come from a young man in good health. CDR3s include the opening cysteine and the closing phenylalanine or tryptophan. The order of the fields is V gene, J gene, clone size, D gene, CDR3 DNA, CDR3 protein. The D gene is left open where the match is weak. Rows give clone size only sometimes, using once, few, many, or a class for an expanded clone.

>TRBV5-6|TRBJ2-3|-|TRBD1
TGTGCCAGCAGCGTTGGGACAGCTAGCACAGATACGCAGTATTTT
CASSVGTASTDTQYF
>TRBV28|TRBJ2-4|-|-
TGTGCCAGCAGCCCCCCAAATTCCAAAAACATTCAGTACTTC
CASSPPNSKNIQYF
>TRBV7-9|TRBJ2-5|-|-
TGTGCCAGCAGCTTAGCTAGCGCCGAGACCCAGTACTTC
CASSLASAETQYF
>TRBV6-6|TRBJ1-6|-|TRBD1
TGTGCCAGCAGTTCCGGACAGGTGCTTCTGAAGCCCCTCCACTTT
CASSSGQVLLKPLHF
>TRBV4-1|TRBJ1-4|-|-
TGCGCCAGCAGCCAAGAATTGAAAGTAACCCGGGGTGAAAAACTGTTTTTT
CASSQELKVTRGEKLFF
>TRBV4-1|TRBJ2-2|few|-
TGCGCCAGCAGCCAAGAGACCGGGGAGCTGTTTTTT
CASSQETGELFF
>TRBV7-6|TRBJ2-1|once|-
TGTGCCAGCAGCTTTAACCCTCACAATGAGCAGTTCTTC
CASSFNPHNEQFF
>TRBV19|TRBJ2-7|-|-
TGTGCCAGTAGTTTACAGGGCTCCTACGAGCAGTACTTC
CASSLQGSYEQYF
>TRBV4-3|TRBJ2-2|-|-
TGCGCCAGCAGCCAAGCAGTATACTTTAACACCGGGGAGCTGTTTTTT
CASSQAVYFNTGELFF
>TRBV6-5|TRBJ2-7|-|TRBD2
TGTGCCAGCAGCGACGGACTAGCGGTAATCTACGAGCAGTACTTC
CASSDGLAVIYEQYF
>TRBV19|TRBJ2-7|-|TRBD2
TGTGCCAGTAGTCCGAGCGGGGAGTCCTACGAGCAGTACTTC
CASSPSGESYEQYF
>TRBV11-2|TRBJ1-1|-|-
TGTGCCAGCAGCCTAGTGGGCACTGAAGCTTTCTTT
CASSLVGTEAFF
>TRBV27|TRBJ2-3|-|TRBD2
TGTGCCATCGGACTAGCCACAGATACGCAGTATTTT
CAIGLATDTQYF
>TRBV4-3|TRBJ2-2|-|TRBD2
TGCGCCAGCAGCCCTGGGGGGGAGGGCCGCGGCGGGGAGCTGTTTTTT
CASSPGGEGRGGELFF
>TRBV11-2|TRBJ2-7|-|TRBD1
TGTGCCAGCAGCTTCGGGACAGGGTTCGAGCAGTACTTC
CASSFGTGFEQYF
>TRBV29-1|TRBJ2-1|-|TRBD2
TGCGCACGTAGCGGGGGAACCTACAATGAGCAGTTCTTC
CARSGGTYNEQFF
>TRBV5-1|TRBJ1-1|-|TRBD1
TGCGCCAGCAGCTTGGGACTAATGGGGACAGGGGACACTGAAGCTTTCTTT
CASSLGLMGTGDTEAFF
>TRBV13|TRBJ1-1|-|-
TGTGCCAGCAGCTTATGGAGGCAGGAGGCTGAAGCTTTCTTT
CASSLWRQEAEAFF
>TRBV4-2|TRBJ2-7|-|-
TGTGCCAGCAGCCAAGAACGAAAGCTCTACGAGCAGTACTTC
CASSQERKLYEQYF